The TCR beta chain under discussion was sequenced for a study of long-term antiretroviral therapy in people with HIV. This was the immunoSEQ v3.0 assay at survey level. Produced via immunoSEQ multiplex PCR; TCRdb's table is partial and in-frame only. The sample includes tens of thousands of clones, around 85% of them seen just once. Study-wide points: Diversity went up after ART and still fell short of transplant donor controls.

V was cut by 0 bases and J by 8 bases, with 14 bases left in between. Germline V gene lookup returns CDR1 SGDLS and CDR2 YYNGEE. This CDR3 region has 14 residues. This clone occurred a few times. Its specificity is not known. Source: unsorted PBMCs, taken 2.3 years after starting antiretroviral therapy. The rearrangement uses TRBV9 and TRBJ1-2; D may be TRBD1 (6 bases). This TCR came from a man aged 35 to 55 with HIV. The CDR3 nucleotides are TGTGCCAGCAGCGTAGAGGGGGGCTCACTAGGCTACACCTTC. Translation gives CASSVEGGSLGYTF.